Shown below are 26 T cell receptor beta chains from a single sample sequenced in a study of T cells expressing NK-cell markers. Following a re-call of the 5' RACE reads, TCRdb has one entry per CDR3 protein and lacks DNA. The table lists about 460,000 distinct CDR3 sequences. Sequencing input: blood T cells: a sorted CD56 or NKG2C T cell subset, CD4+ or CD8+ T cells, or bulk PBMC T cells (not recorded which). These receptors all stem from a woman aged 45-60 years in good health.

This rearrangement joins TRBV10-3 to TRBJ2-1; TCRdb lists TRBD2, though no DNA is available to test this call. CDR3 length: 16 amino acids. Germline V gene data show CDR1 as ENHRY and CDR2 as SYGVKD. The CDR3 loop is CAISSGTSEKIRKQFF.

The rearrangement joins TRBV6-5 to TRBJ2-3. CDR3 size: 14 residues. The germline CDR1 and CDR2 sequences are MNHEY and SVGAGI. CDR3 residues: CASRSFGDTDTQYF.

The chain is built from TRBV7-9 and TRBJ2-7. There are 14 residues in the CDR3. Germline V gene sequence: CDR1 SEHNR, CDR2 FQNEAQ (reference sequence). CDR3 region: CASSSRDNPYEQYF.

J is TRBJ2-7 and V is TRBV10-3; the TCRdb call, TRBD1, lacks DNA for checking. Germline CDR1 and CDR2: ENHRY and SYGVKD. The CDR3 runs to 14 residues. The CDR3 protein is CAIRTDRGVAEQYF.

The chain uses TRBV7-7 and TRBJ2-5; there is no DNA to check the TCRdb D call of TRBD2. This CDR3 has 17 amino acids. Germline loops: CDR1 SSHAT, CDR2 FNYEAQ (reference sequence). CDR3 amino acids: CASSPRVASGRAETQYF.

This chain links TRBV24-1 with TRBJ2-3; as DNA is missing, the TRBD1 call by TCRdb cannot be tested. Germline CDR1 KGHDR, CDR2 SFDVKD. The CDR3 loop spans 12 amino acids. The CDR3: CATGRVSDTQYF.

The chain is built from TRBV15 and TRBJ1-5. This CDR3 is built from 17 residues. Germline CDR1 LNHNV, CDR2 YYDKDF (reference sequence). CDR3 sequence reads: CATSRDRGGLSNQPQHF.

The genes are TRBV12-3 or TRBV12-4 and TRBJ1-1. CDR3 length equals 15 residues. The CDR3 is CASSLEAGGLTEAFF.

The chain has TRBV3-1 and TRBJ2-1; the D call from TCRdb, TRBD2, cannot be confirmed without DNA. Germline assignment: CDR1 LGHDT and CDR2 YNNKEL (reference sequence). The CDR3 sequence is 13 residues long. CDR3 sequence: CASSQDWLAGTFF.

The CDR3 loop is CASGLQVNYGYTF. The chain has TRBV12-5 and TRBJ1-2; TCRdb names TRBD1, which stays unverified in the absence of DNA. Germline V CDR1 and CDR2: LGHNT, FRNRAP. The length of the CDR3 is 13 residues. The entire variable domain, with the rest obtained from reference TRBV12-5 and TRBJ1-2, is as follows: DARVTQTPRHKVTEMGQEVTMRCQPILGHNTVFWYRQTMMQGLELLAYFRNRAPLDDSGMPKDRFSAEMPDATLATLKIQPSEPRDSAVYFCASGLQVNYGYTFGSGTRLTVV.

V usage is TRBV18 and J usage is TRBJ2-3; the D call of TRBD2 rests on TCRdb alone, since no DNA is present to check it. The CDR3 has 15 amino acids. Germline V gene lookup returns CDR1 KGHSH and CDR2 LQKENI. CDR3 loop: CASSPTRAGTDTQYF.

The genes are TRBV10-3 and TRBJ2-6; the D gene TCRdb calls, TRBD1, cannot be checked with no DNA. This CDR3 contains 18 residues. CDR1 and CDR2 (germline): ENHRY, SYGVKD. CDR3 amino acids: CAIPRDQNRGSGANVLTF.

This chain connects TRBV5-1 to TRBJ2-1; lacking DNA, the TRBD2 call made by TCRdb goes unchecked. Germline V lookup: CDR1 SGHRS, CDR2 YFSETQ. The CDR3 has 14 residues. CDR3 loop: CASSTGLAVLEQFF.

Here the CDR3 reads CASSPGLAGPQETQYF. The rearrangement uses TRBV5-1 and TRBJ2-5; TCRdb's D call, TRBD2, is unchecked because there is no DNA. The CDR3 has 16 residues. Germline V gene lookup returns CDR1 SGHRS and CDR2 YFSETQ.

V and J are TRBV12-3 or TRBV12-4 and TRBJ2-5; TCRdb reports TRBD1, a call that lacks DNA to check it against. The CDR3 consists of 13 residues. The CDR3 loop reads CASSLGRAETQYF.

The chain joins TRBV12-3 or TRBV12-4 to TRBJ1-1; TCRdb selects TRBD1, and the lack of DNA leaves this call unchecked. This CDR3 is built from 15 residues. CDR3 residues: CASSLLGGRGTEAFF.

The CDR3 loop is CATSETGPNTGELFF. The V call is TRBV24-1, the J call TRBJ2-2; TCRdb gives TRBD1 as the D gene, but with no DNA this cannot be confirmed. The CDR3 has 15 residues. CDR1 is KGHDR and CDR2 is SFDVKD in the germline V gene.

This rearrangement joins TRBV12-3 or TRBV12-4 to TRBJ2-4; the D call of TRBD1 rests on TCRdb alone, since no DNA is present to check it. The CDR3 contains 19 residues. The CDR3 sequence is CASSGERTGRTIAKNIQYF.

The chain couples TRBV20-1 to TRBJ1-1; there is no DNA to check the TCRdb D call of TRBD1. Germline V gives CDR1 DFQATT, CDR2 SNEGSKA (reference sequence). The CDR3 consists of 14 residues. CDR3 sequence: CSASDYRENTEAFF.

J is TRBJ2-2 and V is TRBV5-1; TCRdb's D call, TRBD2, is unchecked because there is no DNA. Germline V lookup: CDR1 SGHRS, CDR2 YFSETQ. The CDR3 is 17 residues long. CDR3 amino acids: CASSSPPGLAITGELFF.

J is TRBJ2-5 and V is TRBV15; TCRdb's D gene call, TRBD1, goes unchecked for lack of DNA. The CDR3 runs to 14 residues. CDR1 LNHNV and CDR2 YYDKDF come from the germline V gene (reference sequence). The CDR3 is CATTMLGGKETQYF.

The V gene is TRBV5-1, the J gene TRBJ1-2; without DNA, the TCRdb call of TRBD1 cannot be checked. This CDR3 has 15 residues. Germline V lookup: CDR1 SGHRS, CDR2 YFSETQ. Here the CDR3 reads CASSPGQGSNYGYTF.

This chain joins TRBV12-3 or TRBV12-4 and TRBJ2-3; absent DNA, TCRdb's TRBD1 call cannot be checked. The CDR3 totals 16 residues. This CDR3 reads CASSPLSGLSTDTQYF.

The rearrangement uses TRBV14 and TRBJ2-7. Germline CDR1 and CDR2: SGHDN and FVKESK. CDR3 size: 13 residues. The CDR3 reads CASSQAAAHEQYF.

The chain links TRBV5-1 to TRBJ1-2; TCRdb designates TRBD1, a call that cannot be tested without DNA. The CDR3 covers 16 residues. Germline V gives CDR1 SGHRS, CDR2 YFSETQ. CDR3 sequence: CASSRDRGRASAGYTF.

V is TRBV20-1 and J is TRBJ2-5; the D gene TCRdb calls, TRBD2, cannot be checked with no DNA. The CDR3 is 14 amino acids. Germline V gene data show CDR1 as DFQATT and CDR2 as SNEGSKA (reference sequence). This CDR3 reads CSASPLAGRETQYF.